The rows below give T cell receptor beta chains drawn from one sample of a study of graft-versus-host responses after intestinal transplantation. The table came from immunoSEQ multiplex PCR; TCRdb's copy has only in-frame clones and leaves some out. The sample gives around 100,000 clones, roughly 89% of which show up once; approximately 0.18% is in the top ten. These receptors have no identified antigens. The material sequenced was unstimulated CD4+ T cells sorted from spleen or lymph node cells, taken before transplant. The source of these receptors is a human donor who was the organ donor for an intestinal transplant. The CDR3 runs from the conserved cysteine through the conserved F or W. Fields, in order: D gene, J gene, clone size, V gene, CDR3 DNA, CDR3 protein. The D gene is left open where the match is weak. Not all rows give a size; the values are once, few, many and, for expanded clones, a class.

>TRBD1|TRBJ1-1|-|TRBV4-1
TGCGCCAGCACCACAGGGGGCACTGAAGCTTTCTTT
CASTTGGTEAFF
>-|TRBJ2-5|-|TRBV27
TGTGCCAGCAGCCCGGGACAAAGACAAGAGACCCAGTACTTC
CASSPGQRQETQYF
>TRBD1|TRBJ2-7|-|TRBV6-5
TGTGCCAGCAATTACAGGGGTGGCCTGGGGGAGCAGTACTTC
CASNYRGGLGEQYF
>TRBD1|TRBJ1-2|-|TRBV7-2
TGTGCCAGCGCCGATCTTGAGGGGGCGCCTAACTATGGCTACACCTTC
CASADLEGAPNYGYTF
>-|TRBJ1-1|-|TRBV5-4
TGTGCCAGTAATCGGGGGGGAGCTGAAGCTTTCTTT
CASNRGGAEAFF
>-|TRBJ1-1|-|TRBV5-6
TGTGCCAGCAGCGCGTATTTGAGGGCAGGTATAGTGAACACTGAAGCTTTCTTT
CASSAYLRAGIVNTEAFF
>-|TRBJ2-3|-|TRBV7-2
TGTGCCAGCAGTCTTTACACAGATACGCAGTATTTT
CASSLYTDTQYF
>TRBD1|TRBJ2-5|-|TRBV10-3
TGTGCCATCAGTGGGTCCACAGGGGGGACGGAGACCCAGTACTTC
CAISGSTGGTETQYF
>-|TRBJ1-2|-|TRBV6-6
TGTGCCAGCAGTTACTCCCAGGCGGGGGGCTACACCTTC
CASSYSQAGGYTF
>TRBD1|TRBJ1-5|-|TRBV4-1
TGCGCCAGCAGCCAAGGACAGGGAGGTAATCAGCCCCAGCATTTT
CASSQGQGGNQPQHF
>-|TRBJ2-1|-|TRBV2
TGTGCCAGCATAGAGAGCGGTTCCCTCAATGAGCAGTTCTTC
CASIESGSLNEQFF
>TRBD1|TRBJ2-6|-|TRBV4-3
TGCGCCAGCAGCCAATTCCGGGACAGGGGGCTTCTGACTGGGGCCAACGTCCTGACTTTC
CASSQFRDRGLLTGANVLTF
>-|TRBJ2-5|-|TRBV4-2
TGTGCCAGCAGCCAAGTCTCAGGGGAGACCCAGTACTTC
CASSQVSGETQYF
>-|TRBJ2-3|-|TRBV4-3
TGCGCCAGCAGCCAAGGCGGACAAAGGGCAGATACGCAGTATTTT
CASSQGGQRADTQYF
>TRBD1|TRBJ2-7|-|TRBV30
TGTGCCTGGGGGAGTGGACAGGGACCCTACGAGCAGTACTTC
CAWGSGQGPYEQYF
>-|TRBJ2-2|-|TRBV6-1
TGTGCCAGCAGCCGGGGAGAGCGTGCCGGGGAGCTGTTTTTT
CASSRGERAGELFF
>TRBD1|TRBJ2-7|-|TRBV5-8
TGTGCCAGCAGCTTGTACGGGACAGCCTCCTACGAGCAGTACTTC
CASSLYGTASYEQYF
>-|TRBJ2-5|-|TRBV15
TGTGCCACCAGCAGAGATCTGGGACACGGCGAAGAGACCCAGTACTTC
CATSRDLGHGEETQYF
>-|TRBJ1-6|-|TRBV7-2
TGTGCCAGCAGCTTAGTTCCGAGCTCCTATAATTCACCCCTCCACTTT
CASSLVPSSYNSPLHF
>TRBD2|TRBJ2-2|-|TRBV30
TGTGCTAAGCGGGGGGGTTACACCGGGGAGCTGTTTTTT
CAKRGGYTGELFF
>TRBD2|TRBJ2-7|-|TRBV18
TGTGCCAGCTCCTTGCGGGGGGGCACTACCTACGAGCAGTACTTC
CASSLRGGTTYEQYF
>TRBD2|TRBJ2-1|once|TRBV5-5
TGTGCCAGCAGCCTTGCCCAGCGGGGGGGCATAGATGAGCAGTTCTTC
CASSLAQRGGIDEQFF
>TRBD1|TRBJ1-5|-|TRBV27
TGTGCCAGCAGTTTACGGCAGGGGGGCCAGCCCCAGCATTTT
CASSLRQGGQPQHF
>TRBD1|TRBJ1-6|-|TRBV5-1
TGCGCCAGCAGCTTGGTGGGACAGAATAATTCACCCCTCCACTTT
CASSLVGQNNSPLHF
>-|TRBJ1-2|-|TRBV5-6
TGTGCCAGCAGCTTCGCTTCGGGTCTAACTAGGGGCTACACCTTC
CASSFASGLTRGYTF
>-|TRBJ1-2|-|TRBV2
TGTGCCAGCAGTCTAAAAGGGGCTGGGGGGTATGGCTACACCTTC
CASSLKGAGGYGYTF
>-|TRBJ2-7|-|TRBV7-9
TGTGCCAGCAGCTTAAGTGGGGGAGGCTCCTACGAGCAGTACTTC
CASSLSGGGSYEQYF
>-|TRBJ1-2|-|TRBV30
TGTGCCTGGAACAGGGTGGGCTTTGACTATGGCTACACCTTC
CAWNRVGFDYGYTF
>TRBD1|TRBJ2-3|-|TRBV7-2
TGTGCCAGCACCTGGGGGACAGGGGAGACAGATACGCAGTATTTT
CASTWGTGETDTQYF
>-|TRBJ1-2|-|TRBV7-8
TGTGCCAGCAGCTTAGCCGGGCCAGGGAGGGGTGGCTACACCTTC
CASSLAGPGRGGYTF
>-|TRBJ1-2|-|TRBV6-1
TGTGCCAGCAGTGAAGTAAGATCGGACTATGGCTACACCTTC
CASSEVRSDYGYTF
>-|TRBJ1-1|-|TRBV30
TGTGCCTGGGAGAAAGGACAGACTGAAGCTTTCTTT
CAWEKGQTEAFF
>TRBD1|TRBJ1-5|-|TRBV7-3
TGTGCCAGCAGCTTATCAGGGGGGAATCAGCCCCAGCATTTT
CASSLSGGNQPQHF
>-|TRBJ1-4|-|TRBV7-9
TGTGCCAGCAGCTTAGGGGAAACAGGGCACGAAAAACTGTTTTTT
CASSLGETGHEKLFF
>TRBD1|TRBJ1-5|-|TRBV5-7
TGTGCCAGCAGCAATACAGGGGAGGGCAATCAGCCCCAGCATTTT
CASSNTGEGNQPQHF
>TRBD1|TRBJ2-7|-|TRBV5-1
TGCGCCAGCAAACCAGGGGGCCCCCGCTCCTACGAGCAGTACTTC
CASKPGGPRSYEQYF
>-|TRBJ1-1|-|TRBV6-1
TGTGCCAGCAAGGGGGGAGGGGCGGGAGACACTGAAGCTTTCTTT
CASKGGGAGDTEAFF
>-|TRBJ2-5|-|TRBV7-2
TGTGCCAGCAGCTTAGCCCTCCTACCGTACCAAGAGACCCAGTACTTC
CASSLALLPYQETQYF
>-|TRBJ1-1|-|TRBV9
TGTGCCAGCAGCGTAGCCCCCGGGTGGGACACTGAAGCTTTCTTT
CASSVAPGWDTEAFF
>-|TRBJ1-1|-|TRBV27
TGTGCCAGCAGTTTTGGGGGGGTTTTTACTGAAGCTTTCTTT
CASSFGGVFTEAFF
>TRBD1|TRBJ2-3|-|TRBV2
TGTGCCAGCACCGCGGACAGGGGGTTTGGAGATACGCAGTATTTT
CASTADRGFGDTQYF